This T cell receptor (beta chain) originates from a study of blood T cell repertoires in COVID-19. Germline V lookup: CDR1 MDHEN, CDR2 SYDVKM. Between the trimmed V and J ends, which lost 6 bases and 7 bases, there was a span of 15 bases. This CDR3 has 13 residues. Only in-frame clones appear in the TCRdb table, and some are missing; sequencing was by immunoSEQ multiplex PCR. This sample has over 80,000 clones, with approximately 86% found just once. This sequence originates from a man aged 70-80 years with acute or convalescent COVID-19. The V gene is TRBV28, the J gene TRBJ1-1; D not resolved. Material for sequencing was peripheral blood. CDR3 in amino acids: CASSIFIEGEAFF. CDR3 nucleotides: TGTGCCAGCAGCATCTTTATTGAGGGTGAAGCTTTCTTT.